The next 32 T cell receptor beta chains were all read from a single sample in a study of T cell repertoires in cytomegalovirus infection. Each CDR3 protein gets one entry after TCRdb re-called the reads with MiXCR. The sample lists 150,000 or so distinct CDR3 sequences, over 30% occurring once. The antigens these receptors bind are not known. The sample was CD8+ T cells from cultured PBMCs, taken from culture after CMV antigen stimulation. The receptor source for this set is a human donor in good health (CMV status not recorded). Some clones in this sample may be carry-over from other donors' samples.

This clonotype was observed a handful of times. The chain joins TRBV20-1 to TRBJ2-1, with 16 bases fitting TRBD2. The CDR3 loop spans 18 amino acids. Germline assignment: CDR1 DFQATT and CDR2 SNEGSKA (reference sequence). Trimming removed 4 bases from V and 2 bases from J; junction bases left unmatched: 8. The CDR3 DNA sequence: TGCAGTGCTACGCCGGGACTAGCGGGGGGGCTAGCCTACAATGAGCAGTTCTTC. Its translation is CSATPGLAGGLAYNEQFF.

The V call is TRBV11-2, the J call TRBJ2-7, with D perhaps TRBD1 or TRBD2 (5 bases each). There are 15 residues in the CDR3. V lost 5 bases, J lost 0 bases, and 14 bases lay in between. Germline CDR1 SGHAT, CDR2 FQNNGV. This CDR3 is CASSGRDGGSYEQYF. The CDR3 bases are TGTGCCAGCAGCGGTCGGGACGGCGGCTCCTACGAGCAGTACTTC.

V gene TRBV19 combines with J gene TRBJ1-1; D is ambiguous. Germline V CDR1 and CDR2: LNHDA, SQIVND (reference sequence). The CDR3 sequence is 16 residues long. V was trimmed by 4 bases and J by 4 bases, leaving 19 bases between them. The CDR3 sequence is CASSTGRNIPATEAFF. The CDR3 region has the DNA TGTGCCAGTAGTACGGGCAGGAATATTCCTGCCACTGAAGCTTTCTTT.

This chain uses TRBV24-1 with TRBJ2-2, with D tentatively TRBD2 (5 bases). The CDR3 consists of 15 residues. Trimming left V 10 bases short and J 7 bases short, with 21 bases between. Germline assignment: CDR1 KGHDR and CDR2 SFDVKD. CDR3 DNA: TGTGCCACGGGAGATGATACTAGTCCGATCGGGGAGCTGTTTTTT. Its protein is CATGDDTSPIGELFF.

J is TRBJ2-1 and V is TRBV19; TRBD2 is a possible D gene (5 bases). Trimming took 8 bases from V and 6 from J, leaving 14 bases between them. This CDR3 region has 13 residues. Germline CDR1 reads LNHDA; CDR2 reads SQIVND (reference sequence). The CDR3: CASAGTSVNEQFF. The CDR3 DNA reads TGTGCCAGTGCCGGAACTAGTGTCAATGAGCAGTTCTTC.

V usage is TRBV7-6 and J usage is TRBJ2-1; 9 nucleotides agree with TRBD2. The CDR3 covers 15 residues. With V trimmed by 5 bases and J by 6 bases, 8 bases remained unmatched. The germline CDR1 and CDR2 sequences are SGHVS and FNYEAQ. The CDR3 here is CASSMSGGPPNEQFF. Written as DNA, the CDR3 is TGTGCCAGCAGCATGAGCGGGGGGCCCCCCAATGAGCAGTTCTTC.

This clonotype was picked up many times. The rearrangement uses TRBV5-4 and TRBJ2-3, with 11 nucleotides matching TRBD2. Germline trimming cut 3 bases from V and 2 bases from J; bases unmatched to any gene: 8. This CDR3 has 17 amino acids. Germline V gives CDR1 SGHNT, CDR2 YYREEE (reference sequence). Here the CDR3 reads CASSSRLAGSYTDTQYF. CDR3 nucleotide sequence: TGTGCCAGCAGCTCTCGACTAGCGGGGAGCTACACAGATACGCAGTATTTT.

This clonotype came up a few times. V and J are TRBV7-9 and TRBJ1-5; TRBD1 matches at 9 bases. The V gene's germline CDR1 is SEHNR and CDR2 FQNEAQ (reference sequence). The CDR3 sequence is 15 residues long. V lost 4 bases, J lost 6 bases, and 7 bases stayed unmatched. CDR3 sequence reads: CASSSQTGGGQPQHF. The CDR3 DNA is TGTGCCAGCAGCTCCCAAACAGGGGGCGGTCAGCCCCAGCATTTT.

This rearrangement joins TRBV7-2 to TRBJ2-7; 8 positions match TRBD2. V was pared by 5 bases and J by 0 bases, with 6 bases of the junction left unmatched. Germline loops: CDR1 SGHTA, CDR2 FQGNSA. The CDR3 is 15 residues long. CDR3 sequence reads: CASSVHSGASYEQYF. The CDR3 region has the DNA TGTGCCAGCAGCGTCCATAGCGGGGCCTCCTACGAGCAGTACTTC.

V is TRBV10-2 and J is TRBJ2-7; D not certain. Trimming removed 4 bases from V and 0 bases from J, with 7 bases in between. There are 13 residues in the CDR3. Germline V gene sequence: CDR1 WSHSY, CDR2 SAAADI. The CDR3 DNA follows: TGCGCCAGCAGTGTCGGATACTCCTACGAGCAGTACTTC. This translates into CASSVGYSYEQYF.

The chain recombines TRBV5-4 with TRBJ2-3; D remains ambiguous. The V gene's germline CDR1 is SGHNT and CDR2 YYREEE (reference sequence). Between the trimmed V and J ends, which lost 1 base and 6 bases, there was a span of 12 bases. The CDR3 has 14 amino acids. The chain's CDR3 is CASSLKRAPDTQYF. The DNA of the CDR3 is TGTGCCAGCAGCTTGAAACGGGCCCCTGATACGCAGTATTTT.

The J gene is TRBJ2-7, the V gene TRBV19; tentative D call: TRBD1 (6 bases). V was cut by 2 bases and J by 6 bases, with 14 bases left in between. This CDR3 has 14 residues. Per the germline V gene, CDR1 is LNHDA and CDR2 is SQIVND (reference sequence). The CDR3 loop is CASSIQYRAIEQYF. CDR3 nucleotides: TGTGCCAGTAGTATACAGTACAGGGCCATCGAGCAGTACTTC.

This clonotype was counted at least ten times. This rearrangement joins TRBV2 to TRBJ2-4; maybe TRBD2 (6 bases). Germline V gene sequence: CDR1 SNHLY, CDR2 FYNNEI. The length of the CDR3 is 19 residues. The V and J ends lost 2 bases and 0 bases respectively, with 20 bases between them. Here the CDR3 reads CASSEPGDPTGLAKNIQYF. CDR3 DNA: TGTGCCAGCAGTGAACCGGGGGACCCGACCGGGCTAGCCAAAAACATTCAGTACTTC.

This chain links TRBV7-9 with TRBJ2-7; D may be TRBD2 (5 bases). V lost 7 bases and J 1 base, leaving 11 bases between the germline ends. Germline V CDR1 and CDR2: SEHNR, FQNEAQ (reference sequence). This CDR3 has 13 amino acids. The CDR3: CASNTGSSYEQYF. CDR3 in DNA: TGTGCCAGCAACACGGGGTCTTCCTACGAGCAGTACTTC.

CDR3 in amino acids: CASRPPADLAGPYNEQFF. The CDR3 DNA sequence: TGTGCCAGCAGACCGCCGGCCGACTTAGCGGGGCCCTACAATGAGCAGTTCTTC. This chain connects TRBV6-2 or TRBV6-3 to TRBJ2-1; 8 positions match TRBD2. The J segment lost 2 bases and the V segment lost 6 bases, leaving 15 bases of the junction unmatched. CDR3 length equals 18 residues. CDR1 and CDR2 from the germline V gene are MNHEY and SVGEGT.

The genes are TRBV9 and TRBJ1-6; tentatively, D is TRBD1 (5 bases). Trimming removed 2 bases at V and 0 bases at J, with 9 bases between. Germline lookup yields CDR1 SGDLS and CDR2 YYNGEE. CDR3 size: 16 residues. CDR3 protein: CASSVGARSYNSPLHF. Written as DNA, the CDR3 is TGTGCCAGCAGCGTTGGGGCCCGCTCCTATAATTCACCCCTCCACTTT.

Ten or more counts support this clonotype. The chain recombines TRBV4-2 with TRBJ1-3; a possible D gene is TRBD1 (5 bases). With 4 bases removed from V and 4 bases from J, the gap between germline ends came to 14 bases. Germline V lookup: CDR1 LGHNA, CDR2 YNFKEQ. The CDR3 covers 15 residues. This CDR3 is CASSRTHTTGNTIYF. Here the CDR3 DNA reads TGTGCCAGCAGCCGGACACACACAACGGGAAACACCATATATTTT.

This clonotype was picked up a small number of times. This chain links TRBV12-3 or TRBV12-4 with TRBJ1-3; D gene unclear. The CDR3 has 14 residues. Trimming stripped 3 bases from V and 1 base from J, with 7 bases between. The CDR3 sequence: CASSFFDSGNTIYF. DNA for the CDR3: TGTGCCAGCAGTTTTTTCGATTCTGGAAACACCATATATTTT.

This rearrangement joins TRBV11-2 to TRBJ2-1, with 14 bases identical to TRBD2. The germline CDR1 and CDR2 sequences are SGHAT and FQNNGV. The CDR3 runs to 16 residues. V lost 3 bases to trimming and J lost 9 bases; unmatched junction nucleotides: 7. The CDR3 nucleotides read TGTGCCAGCAGCTTGACTAGCGGGGGGGTTTATGGTGAGCAGTTCTTC. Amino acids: CASSLTSGGVYGEQFF. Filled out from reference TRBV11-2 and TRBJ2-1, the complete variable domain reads EAGVAQSPRYKIIEKRQSVAFWCNPISGHATLYWYQQILGQGPKLLIQFQNNGVVDDSQLPKDRFSAERLKGVDSTLKIQPAKLEDSAVYLCASSLTSGGVYGEQFFGPGTRLTVL.

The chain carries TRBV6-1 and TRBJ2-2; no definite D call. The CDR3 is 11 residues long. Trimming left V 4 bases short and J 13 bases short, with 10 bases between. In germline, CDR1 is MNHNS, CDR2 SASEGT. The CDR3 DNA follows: TGTGCCAGCAGTGCGGCCCCCCGGCTGTTTTTT. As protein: CASSAAPRLFF.

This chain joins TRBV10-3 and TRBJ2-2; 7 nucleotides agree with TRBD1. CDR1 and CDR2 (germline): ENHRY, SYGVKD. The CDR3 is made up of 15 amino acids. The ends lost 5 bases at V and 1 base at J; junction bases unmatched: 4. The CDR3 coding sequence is TGTGCCATCAGTACTGGGACAGAGAACACCGGGGAGCTGTTTTTT. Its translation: CAISTGTENTGELFF.

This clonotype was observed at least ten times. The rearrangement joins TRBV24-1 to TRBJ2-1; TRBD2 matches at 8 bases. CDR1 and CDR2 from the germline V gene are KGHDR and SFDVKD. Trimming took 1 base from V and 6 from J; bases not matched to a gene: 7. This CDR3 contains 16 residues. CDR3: CATSDLGSGVVNEQFF. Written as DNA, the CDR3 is TGTGCCACCAGTGATTTAGGTAGCGGGGTTGTCAATGAGCAGTTCTTC.

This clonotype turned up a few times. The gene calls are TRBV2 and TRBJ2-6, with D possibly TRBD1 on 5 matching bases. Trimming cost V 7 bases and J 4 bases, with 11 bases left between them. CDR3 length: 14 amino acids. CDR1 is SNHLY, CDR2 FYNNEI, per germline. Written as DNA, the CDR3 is TGTGCCAGCACCGCTGGGGCGGGGGCCAACGTCCTGACTTTC. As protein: CASTAGAGANVLTF.

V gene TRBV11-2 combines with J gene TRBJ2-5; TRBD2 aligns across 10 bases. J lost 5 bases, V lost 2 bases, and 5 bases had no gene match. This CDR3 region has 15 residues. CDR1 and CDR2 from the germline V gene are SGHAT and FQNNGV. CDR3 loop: CASSLLAGVTETQYF. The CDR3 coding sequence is TGTGCCAGCAGCTTACTAGCGGGGGTGACGGAGACCCAGTACTTC.

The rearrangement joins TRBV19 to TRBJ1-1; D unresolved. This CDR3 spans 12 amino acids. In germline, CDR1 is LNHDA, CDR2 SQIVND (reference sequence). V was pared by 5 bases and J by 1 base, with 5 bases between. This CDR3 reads CASSAENTEAFF. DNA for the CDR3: TGTGCCAGTAGTGCGGAGAACACTGAAGCTTTCTTT.

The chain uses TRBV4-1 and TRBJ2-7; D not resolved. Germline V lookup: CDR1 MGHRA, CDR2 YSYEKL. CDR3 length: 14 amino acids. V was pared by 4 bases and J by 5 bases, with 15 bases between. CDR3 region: CASSLARRVDEQYF. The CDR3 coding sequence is TGCGCCAGCAGCCTAGCCAGAAGGGTCGACGAGCAGTACTTC.

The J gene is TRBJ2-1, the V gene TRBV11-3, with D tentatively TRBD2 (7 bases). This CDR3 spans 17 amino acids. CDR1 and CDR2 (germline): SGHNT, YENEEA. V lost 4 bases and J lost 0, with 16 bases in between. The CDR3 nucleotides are TGTGCCAGCAGCTCAAATACCGGGGGGCGCTCCTACAATGAGCAGTTCTTC. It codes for CASSSNTGGRSYNEQFF.

As DNA, the CDR3 is TGCGCCAGCACGCGGACAGGACCTCTTTATTATAGCAATCAGCCCCAGCATTTT. Residues: CASTRTGPLYYSNQPQHF. The chain carries TRBV23-1 and TRBJ1-5; 7 bases are shared with TRBD1. TRBV23-1 is reported as an ORF; its role is uncertain. This CDR3 comprises 18 residues. Trimming took 7 bases from V and 0 from J; bases not matched to a gene: 15.

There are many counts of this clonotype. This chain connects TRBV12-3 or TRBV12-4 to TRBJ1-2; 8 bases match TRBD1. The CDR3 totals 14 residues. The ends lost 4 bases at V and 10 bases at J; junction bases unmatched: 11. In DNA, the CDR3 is TGTGCCAGCAGTTCTCCGGACAGGGTTGGTTCCTACACCTTC. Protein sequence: CASSSPDRVGSYTF.

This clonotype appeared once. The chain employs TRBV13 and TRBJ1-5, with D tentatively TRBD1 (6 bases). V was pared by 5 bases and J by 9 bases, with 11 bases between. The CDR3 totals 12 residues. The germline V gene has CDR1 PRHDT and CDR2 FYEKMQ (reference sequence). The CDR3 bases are TGTGCCAGCAGCACCCGAGGGGGGCCCCAGCATTTT. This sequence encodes CASSTRGGPQHF.

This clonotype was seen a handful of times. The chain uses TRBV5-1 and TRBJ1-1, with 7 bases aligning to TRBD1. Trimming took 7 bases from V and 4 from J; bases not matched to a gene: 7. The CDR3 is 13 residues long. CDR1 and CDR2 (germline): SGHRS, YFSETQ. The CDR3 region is CASRQGSGTEAFF. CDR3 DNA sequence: TGCGCCAGCCGACAGGGATCGGGCACTGAAGCTTTCTTT. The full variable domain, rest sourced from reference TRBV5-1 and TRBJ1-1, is KAGVTQTPRYLIKTRGQQVTLSCSPISGHRSVSWYQQTPGQGLQFLFEYFSETQRNKGNFPGRFSGRQFSNSRSEMNVSTLELGDSALYLCASRQGSGTEAFFGQGTRLTVV.

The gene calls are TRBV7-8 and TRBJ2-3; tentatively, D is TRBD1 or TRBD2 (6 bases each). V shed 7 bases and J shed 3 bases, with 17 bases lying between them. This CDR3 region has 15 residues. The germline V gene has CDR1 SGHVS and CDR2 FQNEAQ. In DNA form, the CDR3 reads TGTGCCAGCACCCTGGGGGGCCCCGGGACAGATACGCAGTATTTT. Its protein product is CASTLGGPGTDTQYF.